The 17 T cell receptor beta chains below were found in one sample sequenced in a study of blood T cell repertoires in COVID-19. Sequencing was performed with immunoSEQ multiplex PCR; in TCRdb, only in-frame clones are kept and a portion is missing. Of 150,000 or so clones in the sample, over 80% are singletons; the top ten hold 13%. Sequencing was carried out using PBMCs or T cells enriched from blood (not recorded which). The receptors shown here come from an older woman who had recovered from COVID-19.

This clone was recorded only once. This chain uses TRBV2 with TRBJ1-1; 9 bases match TRBD1. Germline V gives CDR1 SNHLY, CDR2 FYNNEI. This CDR3 has 15 residues. Unmatched junction bases numbered 6, after V lost 4 bases and J lost 3 bases. CDR3 loop: CASSAGTGSYTEAFF. The CDR3 nucleotides are TGTGCCAGCAGTGCAGGGACAGGGTCTTACACTGAAGCTTTCTTT.

The chain uses TRBV25-1 and TRBJ2-6, with D possibly matching TRBD1 (5 bases). The CDR3 has 15 residues. Trimming took 3 bases from V and 7 from J, leaving 13 bases between them. Looked up from germline, CDR1 is MGHDK and CDR2 is SYGVNS. CDR3: CASSEGHSVANVLTF. CDR3 nucleotides: TGTGCCAGCAGTGAGGGGCACTCGGTAGCCAACGTCCTGACTTTC.

The CDR3 DNA reads TGTGCCAGCAGTAAATCAGACTCTGGAAACACCATATATTTT. Residues: CASSKSDSGNTIYF. The chain has TRBV9 and TRBJ1-3, with no clear D. Germline V CDR1 and CDR2: SGDLS, YYNGEE. Trimming took off 5 bases at V and 0 bases at J, with 9 bases between the two ends. The CDR3 consists of 14 residues.

The chain carries TRBV11-2 and TRBJ2-2, with D maybe TRBD2 (8 bases). This CDR3 comprises 19 residues. V shed 5 bases and J shed 5 bases, with 27 bases lying between them. Germline lookup yields CDR1 SGHAT and CDR2 FQNNGV. The CDR3 region has the DNA TGTGCCAGCAGCCTTGACAGGGTTCAGCGGGGGCCTTATACCGGGGAGCTGTTTTTT. This sequence encodes CASSLDRVQRGPYTGELFF. The full variable domain, with the rest looked up from reference TRBV11-2 and TRBJ2-2, is EAGVAQSPRYKIIEKRQSVAFWCNPISGHATLYWYQQILGQGPKLLIQFQNNGVVDDSQLPKDRFSAERLKGVDSTLKIQPAKLEDSAVYLCASSLDRVQRGPYTGELFFGEGSRLTVL.

The V and J genes are TRBV2 and TRBJ2-1, with a possible D match to TRBD2 (6 bases). Germline CDR1 SNHLY, CDR2 FYNNEI. This CDR3 is built from 15 residues. Trimming took off 6 bases at V and 4 bases at J, with 16 bases between the two ends. CDR3 loop: CASREPGGLYNEQFF. The DNA of the CDR3 is TGTGCCAGCAGGGAACCCGGGGGTTTATACAATGAGCAGTTCTTC. The variable domain in full, completed from reference TRBV2 and TRBJ2-1, reads EPEVTQTPSHQVTQMGQEVILRCVPISNHLYFYWYRQILGQKVEFLVSFYNNEISEKSEIFDDQFSVERPDGSNFTLKIRSTKLEDSAMYFCASREPGGLYNEQFFGPGTRLTVL.

The J gene is TRBJ1-1, the V gene TRBV5-6, with 8 bases lining up with TRBD1. The CDR3 has 15 residues. V gave up 4 bases and J gave up 4 bases; unmatched junction bases: 9. Looked up from germline, CDR1 is SGHDT and CDR2 is YYEEEE. CDR3 amino acids: CASSPDRVGGTEAFF. The CDR3 DNA is TGTGCCAGCAGCCCGGACAGGGTTGGGGGCACTGAAGCTTTCTTT.

This clone was counted only a few times. The CDR3, as DNA: TGTGCCAGCAGCAAGGGTGGTCGGGGGGATACGCAGTATTTT. Translated: CASSKGGRGDTQYF. This rearrangement joins TRBV11-2 to TRBJ2-3, with D possibly TRBD2 on 6 matching bases. Between the trimmed V and J ends, which lost 5 bases and 6 bases, there was a span of 15 bases. Germline V gives CDR1 SGHAT, CDR2 FQNNGV. The CDR3 extends over 14 amino acids.

This clone turned up a few times. This chain uses TRBV21-1 with TRBJ1-2; the table gives TRBD1 as D, unverified against the DNA. TRBV21-1 is described as a pseudogene. CDR3 length: 15 residues. CDR3 sequence: CASSKSGQGENGYTF. CDR3 DNA sequence: TGTGCCAGCAGCAAGTCGGGACAGGGGGAGAATGGCTACACCTTC.

This chain links TRBV14 with TRBJ2-1; 8 nucleotides align to TRBD1. Trimming at V came to 3 bases and at J to 10 bases, leaving 5 bases not matched to a gene. There are 13 residues in the CDR3. From germline, CDR1 is SGHDN and CDR2 FVKESK. CDR3 amino acids: CASSHMDRDEQFF. CDR3 nucleotides: TGTGCCAGCAGCCATATGGACAGGGACGAGCAGTTCTTC.

The chain is built from TRBV6-1 and TRBJ2-1; maybe TRBD2 (6 bases). V lost 1 base and J 12 bases, leaving 16 bases between the germline ends. Per germline, CDR1 MNHNS and CDR2 SASEGT. The CDR3 spans 14 residues. The CDR3 region is CASSEVGGTSGQFF. Written as DNA, the CDR3 is TGTGCCAGCAGTGAAGTGGGGGGAACCTCTGGGCAGTTCTTC.

The V call is TRBV29-1, the J call TRBJ2-7; D call uncertain. The V gene's germline CDR1 is SQVTM and CDR2 ANQGSEA. This CDR3 has 11 residues. V lost 4 bases and J lost 2, with 6 bases in between. The CDR3 sequence is CSVVSPYEQYF. CDR3 in DNA: TGCAGCGTTGTTTCTCCCTACGAGCAGTACTTC.

J is TRBJ1-6 and V is TRBV7-2; D may be TRBD1 (6 bases). CDR1 is SGHTA, CDR2 FQGNSA, per germline. This CDR3 is built from 14 residues. The germline V and J ends were trimmed by 4 bases and 9 bases, with 13 bases remaining between them. The CDR3 DNA follows: TGTGCCAGCAGCTCCCTGACCAGGGGTTCACCCCTCCACTTT. This translates into CASSSLTRGSPLHF.

This clone is a singleton in its sample. The chain carries TRBV3-1 (or the pseudogene TRBV3-2) and TRBJ2-4, with TRBD2 as a possible D gene (6 bases). The germline gives CDR1 LGHDT, CDR2 YNNKEL (reference sequence). There are 16 residues in the CDR3. V lost 2 bases, J lost 0 bases, and 11 bases lay in between. CDR3 DNA sequence: TGTGCCAGCAGCCAATGGGGAGCGGGAGCCAAAAACATTCAGTACTTC. Translated: CASSQWGAGAKNIQYF.

The chain links TRBV2 to TRBJ1-1; no firm D call. V was shortened by 4 bases and J by 0 bases, with 9 bases between the two germline ends. CDR3 length equals 14 residues. CDR1 and CDR2 from the germline V gene are SNHLY and FYNNEI. CDR3 residues: CASSAVSMNTEAFF. The CDR3 DNA reads TGTGCCAGCAGTGCCGTCAGTATGAACACTGAAGCTTTCTTT.

The V call is TRBV11-2, the J call TRBJ1-2, with TRBD1 identical over 7 bases. The CDR3 contains 17 residues. Germline V gene sequence: CDR1 SGHAT, CDR2 FQNNGV. Trimming took 0 bases from V and 6 from J; bases not matched to a gene: 13. The CDR3 DNA sequence: TGTGCCAGCAGCTTAGAAGGGACAGATACGTTCGAGAATGGCTACACCTTC. Translated, it gives CASSLEGTDTFENGYTF.

This chain links TRBV6-5 with TRBJ2-7; 8 bases agree with TRBD1. The CDR3 is 14 amino acids. The trim removed 2 bases at V and 6 bases at J, leaving 6 bases unmatched. Germline loops: CDR1 MNHEY, CDR2 SVGAGI. The CDR3 nucleotides read TGTGCCAGCAGTTACCTCCAAGGGACAGGCGAGCAGTACTTC. It translates to CASSYLQGTGEQYF.

The rearrangement links TRBV29-1 to TRBJ2-5; the D is unclear. V was shortened by 1 base and J by 5 bases, with 14 bases between the two germline ends. The CDR3 is made up of 14 amino acids. Germline V gives CDR1 SQVTM, CDR2 ANQGSEA. The CDR3 reads CSVEGEDLGETQYF. The CDR3 DNA follows: TGCAGCGTTGAAGGCGAGGATCTTGGGGAGACCCAGTACTTC. The variable domain in full, completed from reference TRBV29-1 and TRBJ2-5, reads SAVISQKPSRDICQRGTSLTIQCQVDSQVTMMFWYRQQPGQSLTLIATANQGSEATYESGFVIDKFPISRPNLTFSTLTVSNMSPEDSSIYLCSVEGEDLGETQYFGPGTRLLVL.